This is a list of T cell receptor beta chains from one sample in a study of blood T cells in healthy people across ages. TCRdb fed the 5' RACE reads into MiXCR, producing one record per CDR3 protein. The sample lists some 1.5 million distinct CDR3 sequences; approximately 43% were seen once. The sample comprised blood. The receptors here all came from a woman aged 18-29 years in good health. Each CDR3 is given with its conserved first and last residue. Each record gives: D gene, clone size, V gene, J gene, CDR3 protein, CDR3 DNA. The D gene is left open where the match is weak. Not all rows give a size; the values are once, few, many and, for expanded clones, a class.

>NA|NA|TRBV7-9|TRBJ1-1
CASSTRRGGTEAFF
TGTGCCAGCAGCACCCGGAGGGGAGGCACTGAAGCTTTCTTT
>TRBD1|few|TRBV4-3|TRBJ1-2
CASSQGQGAIVYTF
TGCGCCAGCAGCCAAGGTCAGGGGGCGATCGTCTACACCTTC
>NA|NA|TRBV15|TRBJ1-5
CATSRVINQPQHF
TGTGCCACCAGCAGAGTGATCAATCAGCCCCAGCATTTT
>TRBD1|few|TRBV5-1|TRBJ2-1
CASSWNPGQGNNEQFF
TGCGCCAGCAGCTGGAACCCGGGACAGGGCAACAATGAGCAGTTCTTC
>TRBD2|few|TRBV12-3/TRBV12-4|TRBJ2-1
CASRAPGTTYNEQFF
TGTGCCAGCAGAGCCCCCGGGACTACGTACAATGAGCAGTTCTTC
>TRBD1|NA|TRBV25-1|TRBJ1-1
CASSEFGQGAEAFF
TGTGCCAGCAGTGAATTCGGACAGGGCGCTGAAGCTTTCTTT
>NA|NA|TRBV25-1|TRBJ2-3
CASSELQGGFTDTQYF
TGTGCCAGCAGTGAATTGCAGGGCGGTTTCACAGATACGCAGTATTTT
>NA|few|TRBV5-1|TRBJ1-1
CASSLSRWDTEAFF
TGCGCCAGCAGCTTGTCCAGATGGGACACTGAAGCTTTCTTT
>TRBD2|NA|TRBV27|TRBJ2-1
CASASAGGLKEQFF
TGTGCCAGCGCATCGGCGGGGGGGCTTAAGGAGCAGTTCTTC
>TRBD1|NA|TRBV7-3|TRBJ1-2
CASSYTGGANYGYTF
TGTGCCAGCAGCTACACAGGGGGAGCTAACTATGGCTACACCTTC
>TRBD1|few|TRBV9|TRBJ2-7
CASSVGQGISYEQYF
TGTGCCAGCAGCGTCGGACAGGGGATCTCCTACGAGCAGTACTTC
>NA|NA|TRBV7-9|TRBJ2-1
CASSLEREQFF
TGTGCCAGCAGCTTAGAGCGGGAGCAGTTCTTC
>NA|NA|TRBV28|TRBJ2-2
CASTKGGTMSGELFF
TGTGCCAGCACCAAGGGGGGTACAATGTCCGGGGAGCTGTTTTTT
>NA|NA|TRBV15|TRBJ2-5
CATSRDWSGSQETQYF
TGTGCCACCAGCAGAGATTGGTCAGGGTCCCAGGAGACCCAGTACTTC
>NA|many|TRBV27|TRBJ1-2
CASSFSPTAPDGYTF
TGTGCCAGCAGTTTTTCTCCCACCGCTCCGGATGGCTACACCTTC
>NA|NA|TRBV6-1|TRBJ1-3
CASGQSSGNTIYF
TGTGCCAGCGGTCAGAGCTCTGGAAACACCATATATTTT
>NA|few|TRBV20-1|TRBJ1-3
CSASSRGKSSGNTIYF
TGCAGTGCTAGTTCAAGGGGGAAGAGCTCTGGAAACACCATATATTTT
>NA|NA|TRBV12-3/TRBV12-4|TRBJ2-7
CASSGGRTYEQYF
TGTGCCAGCAGTGGGGGGAGGACTTACGAGCAGTACTTC
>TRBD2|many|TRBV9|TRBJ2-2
CASSGSSGTNTGELFF
TGTGCCAGCAGTGGGTCTAGCGGGACGAACACCGGGGAGCTGTTTTTT
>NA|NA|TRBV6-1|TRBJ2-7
CATVSYEQYF
TGTGCCACTGTATCCTACGAGCAGTACTTC
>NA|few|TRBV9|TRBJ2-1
CASSVATGTTNEQFF
TGTGCCAGCAGCGTAGCTACAGGGACAACGAATGAGCAGTTCTTC
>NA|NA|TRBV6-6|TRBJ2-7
CASYSNYEQYF
TGTGCCAGCTACTCCAATTACGAGCAGTACTTC
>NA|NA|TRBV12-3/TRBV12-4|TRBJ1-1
CASSLSGYRTEAFF
TGTGCCAGCAGTTTGAGTGGTTATCGGACTGAAGCTTTCTTT
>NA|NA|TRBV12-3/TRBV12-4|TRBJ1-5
CASNNDNQPQHF
TGTGCCAGCAACAACGACAATCAGCCCCAGCATTTT
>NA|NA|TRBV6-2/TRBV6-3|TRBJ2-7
CASSYRLDTLAYEQYF
TGTGCCAGCAGTTACCGACTGGACACGCTTGCCTACGAGCAGTACTTC
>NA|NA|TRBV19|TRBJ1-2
CASSIKPQRGYTF
TGTGCCAGTAGTATTAAACCTCAACGGGGCTACACCTTC
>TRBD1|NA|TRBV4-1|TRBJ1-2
CASSQKGTGTRGYTF
TGCGCCAGCAGCCAGAAAGGGACAGGGACAAGGGGCTACACCTTC
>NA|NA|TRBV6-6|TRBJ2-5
CASSYSYPGYETQYF
TGTGCCAGCAGTTACTCGTATCCGGGCTACGAGACCCAGTACTTC
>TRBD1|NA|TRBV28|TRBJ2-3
CASSLLGDRGTDTQYF
TGTGCCAGCAGTTTATTGGGGGACAGGGGCACAGATACGCAGTATTTT
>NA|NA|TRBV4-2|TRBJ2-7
CASSRQLATSYNEQYF
TGTGCCAGCAGCCGCCAGCTCGCAACGTCCTACAATGAGCAGTACTTC
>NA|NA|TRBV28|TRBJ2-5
CASRHPLGETQYF
TGTGCCAGCCGCCACCCCCTTGGAGAGACCCAGTACTTC
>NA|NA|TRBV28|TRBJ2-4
CASTRGSGNIQYF
TGTGCCAGCACCCGAGGCTCGGGAAACATTCAGTACTTC
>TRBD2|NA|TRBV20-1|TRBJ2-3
CSADFSGIGDTQYF
TGCAGTGCTGACTTTAGCGGGATAGGGGATACGCAGTATTTT
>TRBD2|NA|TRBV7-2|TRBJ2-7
CASSLASSGRGYEQYF
TGTGCCAGCAGCTTAGCGTCTAGCGGGAGGGGATACGAGCAGTACTTC
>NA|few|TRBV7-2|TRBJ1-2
CASSAGGGNGYTF
TGTGCCAGCAGCGCCGGGGGGGGAAATGGCTACACCTTC
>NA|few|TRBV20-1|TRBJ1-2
CSARVQGVDGYTF
TGCAGTGCTAGGGTACAGGGCGTGGATGGCTACACCTTC
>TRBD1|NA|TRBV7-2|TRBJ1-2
CASSKGQYNYGHTF
TGTGCCAGCAGCAAGGGACAGTATAACTATGGCCACACCTTC
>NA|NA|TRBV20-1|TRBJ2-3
CSGGGWGLSTDTQYF
TGCAGTGGTGGGGGATGGGGTCTTAGCACAGATACGCAGTATTTT
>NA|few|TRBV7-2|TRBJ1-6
CASSSFWNSPLHF
TGTGCCAGCAGCTCCTTCTGGAATTCACCCCTCCACTTT
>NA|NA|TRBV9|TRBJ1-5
CAHWQPQHF
TGTGCCCATTGGCAGCCCCAGCATTTT
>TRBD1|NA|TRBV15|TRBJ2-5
CATSRAIGQVETQYF
TGTGCCACCAGCAGAGCCATTGGACAGGTTGAGACCCAGTACTTC